This T cell receptor beta chain was identified in a study of cytomegalovirus exposure and HLA in healthy donors. CDR3 size: 15 residues. In germline, CDR1 is SGHAT, CDR2 FQNNGV. Trimming took off 4 bases at V and 10 bases at J, with 17 bases between the two ends. As to this clone: The antigen remains undetermined.

Vbeta (60) and Jbeta (13) primers were used in the PCR. The table came from immunoSEQ multiplex PCR; TCRdb's copy has only in-frame clones and leaves some out. The sample lists fewer than 200,000 clones; about 75% were seen once. The study's findings and limits: Reports state that TCR beta sequences accurately predicted most subjects' HLA-A and HLA-B alleles. Altogether, 164 TCR beta chains were recorded as cytomegalovirus-associated.

The chain is built from TRBV11-2 and TRBJ1-6; D might be TRBD1 (6 bases). The sequence came from a male donor in good health and CMV-seropositive. Specimen: PBMCs. CDR3 bases: TGTGCCAGCAGCTCCTCCACAGGGATATGGTCACCCCTCCACTTT. Protein: CASSSSTGIWSPLHF.